This TCR beta chain was observed in a study of blood T cell repertoires in COVID-19. Study-wide background: There were acute and convalescent COVID-19 samples, and they came from the United States, Italy and Spain. Sample material is recorded as cDNA or gDNA derived from T cells, B-cell-depleted T cells, or PBMCs.

Those enrolled, adults aged roughly 18 to 90 years, came from about two dozen US areas. Cohorts were assigned according to the clinical history that participants reported. The germline V gene encodes CDR1 SGHTA and CDR2 FQGNSA. CDR3 length equals 14 residues. Trimming pared 5 bases from V and 5 bases from J, leaving 13 bases between. Repertoires were generated with immunoSEQ multiplex PCR, while TCRdb's copy carries only in-frame clones and drops some. This sample has over 200,000 clones, with 87% found just once. The chain has TRBV7-2 and TRBJ1-5; D gene uncertain. Sequencing was done on a sample of PBMCs or T cells enriched from blood (not recorded which). The TCR was taken from a man aged 25 to 40 who had recovered from COVID-19. The CDR3 region has the DNA TGTGCCAGCAGCCCTACACGAGGTGATCAGCCCCAGCATTTT. Protein product: CASSPTRGDQPQHF.